This entry is about one T cell receptor beta chain. Its cognate antigen is unknown. Germline V gene lookup returns CDR1 SEHNR and CDR2 FQNEAQ (reference sequence). J lost 2 bases, V lost 5 bases, and 6 bases had no gene match. The CDR3 is made up of 15 amino acids. The sample's time point: after dendritic cell vaccination, including at tumor progression/relapse. None of the glioblastoma patients had an isocitrate dehydrogenase mutation. Data came from immunoSEQ multiplex PCR; TCRdb stores just in-frame clones and leaves some out. The repertoire has about 76,000 clones, roughly 87% of them found once; the top ten carry around 2.1%. This record belongs to a study of glioma-infiltrating T cells after dendritic cell vaccination. Study as a whole: Dendritic cell vaccination trial patients had either newly diagnosed or recurrent glioblastoma. At biweekly intervals, patients got three intradermal dendritic cell vaccine injections. Study-wide results and caveats: Higher TCR clonality did not directly relate to longer survival.

The genes are TRBV7-9 and TRBJ2-7, with 10 bases fitting TRBD1. Material: blood, obtained after dendritic cell vaccination. The clonotype was recovered from a human donor with glioblastoma. This CDR3 is CASSTGQGDPYEQYF. CDR3 coding DNA: TGTGCCAGCAGCACCGGACAGGGGGATCCCTACGAGCAGTACTTC.